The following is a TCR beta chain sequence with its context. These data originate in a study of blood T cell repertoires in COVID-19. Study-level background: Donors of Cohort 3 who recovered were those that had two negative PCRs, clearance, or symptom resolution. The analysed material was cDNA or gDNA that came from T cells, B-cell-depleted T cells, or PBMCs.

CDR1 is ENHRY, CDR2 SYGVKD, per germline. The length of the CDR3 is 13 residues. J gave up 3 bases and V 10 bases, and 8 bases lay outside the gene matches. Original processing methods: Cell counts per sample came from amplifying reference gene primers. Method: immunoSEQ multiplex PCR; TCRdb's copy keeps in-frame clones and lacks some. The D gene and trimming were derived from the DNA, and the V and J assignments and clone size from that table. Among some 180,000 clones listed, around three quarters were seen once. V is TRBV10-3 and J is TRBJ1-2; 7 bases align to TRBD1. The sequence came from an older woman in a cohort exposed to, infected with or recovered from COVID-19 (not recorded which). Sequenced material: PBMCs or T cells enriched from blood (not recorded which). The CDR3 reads CASLEGADYGYTF. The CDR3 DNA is TGTGCCAGCCTCGAGGGGGCCGACTATGGCTACACCTTC.